This entry features one T cell receptor (beta chain) sequence. Donors comprised healthy HIV-negative adults lacking recent acute infections or vaccinations. Every donor, a Caucasian adult, lived in Nashville, Tennessee. The data stem from a study of shared clonotypes between healthy human individuals. An even split of each subset's genomic DNA across several immunoSEQ plates was performed. Tens of thousands of T cell genomes, or roughly 300 ng DNA, went into replicate PCRs of unsorted PBMC. The protocol was immunoSEQ multiplex PCR, while the TCRdb copy is restricted to in-frame clones and leaves out a portion. The sample yields some 490,000 clones, 65% to 85% seen once. The source of this sequence is a woman aged 40 to 55 in good health. Some clones in this sample may be carry-over from other donors' samples. Sample: PBMCs.

The CDR3 coding sequence is TGCGCCAGCAGCCAAGGGGAGGGCCGTTTTCTTGAGCAGTTCTTC. As protein: CASSQGEGRFLEQFF. The J gene is TRBJ2-1, the V gene TRBV4-3, with 7 bases that match TRBD2. Trimming cost V 1 base and J 9 bases; bases outside gene matches: 9. The CDR3 covers 15 residues. Germline values: CDR1 LGHNA, CDR2 YSLEER.